The rows below give T cell receptor beta chains drawn from one sample of a study of identical twins. TCRdb re-derived calls from the 5' RACE reads in MiXCR, one entry per CDR3 protein. The sample lists a few hundred thousand distinct CDR3 sequences; around a sixth were seen once. The sequencing input was naive T cells sorted from blood. The receptors were gathered from a man in his fifties or sixties in good health. Both conserved end residues are part of each CDR3. A D gene is named only where the DNA matches it firmly. Only part of the rows carry a size: once, few, many, or a class if the clone is expanded.

j_call: TRBJ2-3
clone_size: .
cdr3_length: 16
v_call: TRBV27
d_call: TRBD1
cdr3_nt: TGTGCCAGCAGTTCCGCCGGGACAGGGTTTGGAGATACGCAGTATTTT
cdr3_aa: CASSSAGTGFGDTQYF

j_call: TRBJ2-7
clone_size: few
cdr3_length: 17
v_call: TRBV7-9
d_call: TRBD2
cdr3_nt: TGTGCCAGCAGCTGGATGATTGGGACTAGCGGGACCTACGAGCAGTACTTC
cdr3_aa: CASSWMIGTSGTYEQYF

j_call: TRBJ2-3
clone_size: many
cdr3_length: 16
v_call: TRBV29-1
d_call: TRBD2
cdr3_nt: TGCAGCGCGGCGTTTCCGACTAGCGGTTCTCTGGATACGCAGTATTTT
cdr3_aa: CSAAFPTSGSLDTQYF

j_call: TRBJ1-2
clone_size: few
cdr3_length: 15
v_call: TRBV6-5
d_call: .
cdr3_nt: TGTGCCAGCAGTTACTCGGGGGTTTTAGGCTATGGCTACACCTTC
cdr3_aa: CASSYSGVLGYGYTF

j_call: TRBJ2-7
clone_size: many
cdr3_length: 17
v_call: TRBV3-1
d_call: TRBD2
cdr3_nt: TGTGCCTACCCCTACGTGCTTGGTAGCGGGAACTCCTACGAGCAGTACTTC
cdr3_aa: CAYPYVLGSGNSYEQYF

j_call: TRBJ2-1
clone_size: many
cdr3_length: 16
v_call: TRBV5-1
d_call: .
cdr3_nt: TGCGCCAGCAGCTTGCCCCGACAGCTTCCCTACAATGAGCAGTTCTTC
cdr3_aa: CASSLPRQLPYNEQFF

j_call: TRBJ1-1
clone_size: .
cdr3_length: 11
v_call: TRBV20-1
d_call: .
cdr3_nt: TGCAGTGCTCAGCGGAACACTGAAGCTTTCTTT
cdr3_aa: CSAQRNTEAFF

j_call: TRBJ2-5
clone_size: many
cdr3_length: 15
v_call: TRBV7-8
d_call: .
cdr3_nt: TGTGCCAGCAGCTTATGGAGTGGAGCCCAAGAGACCCAGTACTTC
cdr3_aa: CASSLWSGAQETQYF

j_call: TRBJ2-7
clone_size: many
cdr3_length: 14
v_call: TRBV20-1
d_call: TRBD1
cdr3_nt: TGCAGTGCTAGAGACTGGACAGGGACCTACGAGCAGTACTTC
cdr3_aa: CSARDWTGTYEQYF

j_call: TRBJ1-1
clone_size: .
cdr3_length: 15
v_call: TRBV7-9
d_call: TRBD1
cdr3_nt: TGTGCCAGCACCTACTACCGGGACAGGAACACTGAAGCTTTCTTT
cdr3_aa: CASTYYRDRNTEAFF

j_call: TRBJ1-1
clone_size: .
cdr3_length: 15
v_call: TRBV11-3
d_call: TRBD1
cdr3_nt: TGTGCCAGCAGCTTTGGGACAGGGCAACGTATTGAAGCTTTCTTT
cdr3_aa: CASSFGTGQRIEAFF

j_call: TRBJ1-2
clone_size: few
cdr3_length: 15
v_call: TRBV2
d_call: .
cdr3_nt: TGTGCCAGCAGTGAGGACAGAATAGGCCCATATGGCTACACCTTC
cdr3_aa: CASSEDRIGPYGYTF

j_call: TRBJ2-1
clone_size: many
cdr3_length: 13
v_call: TRBV29-1
d_call: TRBD2
cdr3_nt: TGCAGCGGGGGACTAGCGGGCTACAATGAGCAGTTCTTC
cdr3_aa: CSGGLAGYNEQFF

j_call: TRBJ2-2
clone_size: few
cdr3_length: 15
v_call: TRBV5-1
d_call: TRBD1
cdr3_nt: TGCGCCAGCAGCTGGACAGGGGGAGGCACCGGGGAGCTGTTTTTT
cdr3_aa: CASSWTGGGTGELFF

j_call: TRBJ2-1
clone_size: .
cdr3_length: 15
v_call: TRBV3-1
d_call: TRBD1
cdr3_nt: TGTGCCAGCAGCCGAGCCCAGGGGGCCTACAATGAGCAGTTCTTC
cdr3_aa: CASSRAQGAYNEQFF

j_call: TRBJ1-2
clone_size: .
cdr3_length: 11
v_call: TRBV2
d_call: .
cdr3_nt: TGTGCCAGCAGTGCTGGGCAGGGGAACACCTTC
cdr3_aa: CASSAGQGNTF

j_call: TRBJ1-2
clone_size: few
cdr3_length: 17
v_call: TRBV20-1
d_call: TRBD1
cdr3_nt: TGCAGTGCTAGTAGGGGACAGGGGATGACTGGATCAGATGGCTACACCTTC
cdr3_aa: CSASRGQGMTGSDGYTF

j_call: TRBJ2-6
clone_size: many
cdr3_length: 15
v_call: TRBV28
d_call: .
cdr3_nt: TGTGCCAGCAGTCCCTTCCGGTCTGGGGCCAACGTCCTGACTTTC
cdr3_aa: CASSPFRSGANVLTF

j_call: TRBJ1-6
clone_size: many
cdr3_length: 11
v_call: TRBV19
d_call: .
cdr3_nt: TGTGCCAGTGGGGACCGGTCACCCCTCCACTTT
cdr3_aa: CASGDRSPLHF

j_call: TRBJ2-1
clone_size: many
cdr3_length: 14
v_call: TRBV29-1
d_call: .
cdr3_nt: TGCAGCGTTGAATACCCCCCACAGGACAATGAGCAGTTCTTC
cdr3_aa: CSVEYPPQDNEQFF

j_call: TRBJ2-7
clone_size: .
cdr3_length: 13
v_call: TRBV7-2
d_call: .
cdr3_nt: TGTGCCAGCAGCTTTACACAGGGACACGAGCAGTACTTC
cdr3_aa: CASSFTQGHEQYF

j_call: TRBJ2-3
clone_size: many
cdr3_length: 12
v_call: TRBV5-6
d_call: .
cdr3_nt: TGTGCCAGCAGCTTGGCCGATAATACGCAGTATTTT
cdr3_aa: CASSLADNTQYF

j_call: TRBJ2-3
clone_size: many
cdr3_length: 13
v_call: TRBV25-1
d_call: .
cdr3_nt: TGTGCCAGCAGTGGGGGGGCGGCAGATACGCAGTATTTT
cdr3_aa: CASSGGAADTQYF

j_call: TRBJ2-1
clone_size: few
cdr3_length: 19
v_call: TRBV15
d_call: TRBD2
cdr3_nt: TGTGCCACCAGCAGGGGCCCCCTCGGGACTAGCGGGAGGTACAATGAGCAGTTCTTC
cdr3_aa: CATSRGPLGTSGRYNEQFF

j_call: TRBJ1-2
clone_size: few
cdr3_length: 13
v_call: TRBV20-1
d_call: .
cdr3_nt: TGCAGTGCCCGCCAGGGCACCAACTATGGCTACACCTTC
cdr3_aa: CSARQGTNYGYTF

j_call: TRBJ2-2
clone_size: many
cdr3_length: 15
v_call: TRBV20-1
d_call: TRBD2
cdr3_nt: TGCAGTGCTAGAGTTGGGGGGGGGATGACCGGGGAGCTGTTTTTT
cdr3_aa: CSARVGGGMTGELFF

j_call: TRBJ2-7
clone_size: .
cdr3_length: 12
v_call: TRBV29-1
d_call: .
cdr3_nt: TGCAGCGTTGGACAGGCTGACTACGAGCAGTACTTC
cdr3_aa: CSVGQADYEQYF

j_call: TRBJ2-7
clone_size: .
cdr3_length: 14
v_call: TRBV18
d_call: .
cdr3_nt: TGTGCCAGCTCACTAGGTGACAGGCTCGGCGAGCAGTACTTC
cdr3_aa: CASSLGDRLGEQYF

j_call: TRBJ2-1
clone_size: many
cdr3_length: 15
v_call: TRBV4-2
d_call: .
cdr3_nt: TGTGCCAGCAGCCCGAGACAGGGAGGGGGCAATGAGCAGTTCTTC
cdr3_aa: CASSPRQGGGNEQFF

j_call: TRBJ2-3
clone_size: .
cdr3_length: 14
v_call: TRBV4-3
d_call: .
cdr3_nt: TGCGCCAGCAGCAAAGACGCTGTCCCAGATACGCAGTATTTT
cdr3_aa: CASSKDAVPDTQYF

j_call: TRBJ1-1
clone_size: few
cdr3_length: 13
v_call: TRBV5-1
d_call: .
cdr3_nt: TGCGCCACCTCAGCGGCCGCTAACACTGAAGCTTTCTTT
cdr3_aa: CATSAAANTEAFF

j_call: TRBJ2-2
clone_size: many
cdr3_length: 14
v_call: TRBV5-1
d_call: .
cdr3_nt: TGCGCCAGCACCCAGGCCGGCGGCACCGGGGAGCTGTTTTTT
cdr3_aa: CASTQAGGTGELFF

j_call: TRBJ2-7
clone_size: .
cdr3_length: 15
v_call: TRBV6-1
d_call: .
cdr3_nt: TGTGCCAGCAAAGCTAGCAATGGGGGGACCTACGAGCAGTACTTC
cdr3_aa: CASKASNGGTYEQYF

j_call: TRBJ2-3
clone_size: .
cdr3_length: 15
v_call: TRBV7-2
d_call: TRBD1
cdr3_nt: TGTGCCAGCAGCCTACAGGGGGCCAGGTCAGATACGCAGTATTTT
cdr3_aa: CASSLQGARSDTQYF

j_call: TRBJ2-3
clone_size: .
cdr3_length: 19
v_call: TRBV11-2
d_call: TRBD1
cdr3_nt: TGTGCCAGCAGCTCCTGGACAGGGATGAGCGGTTTCCGTAAAGATACGCAGTATTTT
cdr3_aa: CASSSWTGMSGFRKDTQYF

j_call: TRBJ2-1
clone_size: .
cdr3_length: 16
v_call: TRBV15
d_call: .
cdr3_nt: TGTGCCACCAGCTGGGTGGGGCGAAGCACCTACAATGAGCAGTTCTTC
cdr3_aa: CATSWVGRSTYNEQFF

j_call: TRBJ2-5
clone_size: .
cdr3_length: 14
v_call: TRBV6-1
d_call: .
cdr3_nt: TGTGCCAGCAGTCCGGGCCCCTCATACCGGACCCAGTACTTC
cdr3_aa: CASSPGPSYRTQYF

j_call: TRBJ1-1
clone_size: few
cdr3_length: 15
v_call: TRBV4-3
d_call: .
cdr3_nt: TGCGCCAGCAGCCAAGATCTCTACGCGAACACTGAAGCTTTCTTT
cdr3_aa: CASSQDLYANTEAFF

j_call: TRBJ2-1
clone_size: .
cdr3_length: 15
v_call: TRBV5-1
d_call: .
cdr3_nt: TGCGCCAGCAGCTTGGAGGCGGGGCCCTGGAATGAGCAGTTCTTC
cdr3_aa: CASSLEAGPWNEQFF

j_call: TRBJ2-2
clone_size: many
cdr3_length: 11
v_call: TRBV6-2/TRBV6-3
d_call: .
cdr3_nt: TGTGCCAGCAGTTACGGCGGGGAGCTGTTTTTT
cdr3_aa: CASSYGGELFF

j_call: TRBJ1-3
clone_size: .
cdr3_length: 16
v_call: TRBV7-2
d_call: .
cdr3_nt: TGTGCCAGCAGCTTAAACGGATGGAGCTCTGGAAACACCATATATTTT
cdr3_aa: CASSLNGWSSGNTIYF

j_call: TRBJ2-7
clone_size: .
cdr3_length: 14
v_call: TRBV12-3/TRBV12-4
d_call: TRBD2
cdr3_nt: TGTGCCAGCAGCCATGATGGGAGGGTAGGCGAGCAGTACTTC
cdr3_aa: CASSHDGRVGEQYF

j_call: TRBJ2-1
clone_size: .
cdr3_length: 13
v_call: TRBV12-3/TRBV12-4
d_call: .
cdr3_nt: TGTGCCAGCAGTTTACTCAGCGCTGATGAGCAGTTCTTC
cdr3_aa: CASSLLSADEQFF

j_call: TRBJ2-5
clone_size: few
cdr3_length: 14
v_call: TRBV7-7
d_call: TRBD1
cdr3_nt: TGTGCCAGCAGCTTGGACAGGACCTCCAATACCCAGTACTTC
cdr3_aa: CASSLDRTSNTQYF

j_call: TRBJ2-1
clone_size: many
cdr3_length: 19
v_call: TRBV6-8
d_call: TRBD2
cdr3_nt: TGTGCCAGCAGTTACGAAGGGACTAGCGGCGACCTCTCCTACAATGAGCAGTTCTTC
cdr3_aa: CASSYEGTSGDLSYNEQFF

j_call: TRBJ1-2
clone_size: once
cdr3_length: 16
v_call: TRBV3-1
d_call: .
cdr3_nt: TGTGCCAGCAGCCAAGATCAAAGGGGGACCCTCTATGGCTACACCTTC
cdr3_aa: CASSQDQRGTLYGYTF

j_call: TRBJ2-7
clone_size: .
cdr3_length: 16
v_call: TRBV27
d_call: .
cdr3_nt: TGTGCCAGCGCCAGCCTCGCGGGCAGGGGCTTTTACGAGCAGTACTTC
cdr3_aa: CASASLAGRGFYEQYF

j_call: TRBJ2-3
clone_size: .
cdr3_length: 17
v_call: TRBV28
d_call: TRBD2
cdr3_nt: TGTGCCAGCAGTTCCCCGGGACTAGCGGGAGCCTCAGATACGCAGTATTTT
cdr3_aa: CASSSPGLAGASDTQYF

j_call: TRBJ1-2
clone_size: many
cdr3_length: 15
v_call: TRBV12-3/TRBV12-4
d_call: .
cdr3_nt: TGTGCCAGCATTCCCTTACAGGCACCTAACTATGGCTACACCTTC
cdr3_aa: CASIPLQAPNYGYTF

j_call: TRBJ1-4
clone_size: .
cdr3_length: 15
v_call: TRBV20-1
d_call: .
cdr3_nt: TGCAGTGCTAGAAAAGAGGGAGGGGGGAGTGAAAAACTGTTTTTT
cdr3_aa: CSARKEGGGSEKLFF

j_call: TRBJ1-1
clone_size: few
cdr3_length: 17
v_call: TRBV5-1
d_call: .
cdr3_nt: TGCGCCAGCAGCTTGACCAGGGGCACTCCTATGAACACTGAAGCTTTCTTT
cdr3_aa: CASSLTRGTPMNTEAFF

j_call: TRBJ1-1
clone_size: few
cdr3_length: 12
v_call: TRBV28
d_call: .
cdr3_nt: TGTGCCAGCAGTCCACCATACACTGAAGCTTTCTTT
cdr3_aa: CASSPPYTEAFF

j_call: TRBJ2-5
clone_size: many
cdr3_length: 14
v_call: TRBV6-5
d_call: .
cdr3_nt: TGTGCCAGCAGTCACAATAGCGGACAAGAGACCCAGTACTTC
cdr3_aa: CASSHNSGQETQYF